These 6 T cell receptor beta chains originate from one sample sequenced in a study of T-cell reconstitution after alpha-beta-depleted transplantation in children (TCRdb year 2016). In the paper's terms, the treatment or condition label means: allogeneic hematopoietic cell transplantation with graft depleted of TCRalphabeta T cells and CD19 B cells. The library was made by PCR. TCRdb lists the instrument as Illumina HiSeq 2500. TCR libraries were prepared with molecular barcoding, using unique molecular identifiers to normalize TCRbeta repertoire quantification. Through fastp at Q25 and MiXCR, TCRdb rebuilt clones from the public reads, retaining in-frame beta chains. One record per CDR3 amino acid sequence lists the most common genes and DNA. The sample yields about 590,000 distinct CDR3 sequences; over 10% were counted once. The ten top clones hold 2.2% of the sample. Sample: PBMCs, mostly from graft donor cells, taken 360 days after TCRalphabeta/CD19-depleted stem cell transplant. The receptors shown here come from a male patient younger than 18 who had a stem cell transplant for acute myeloid leukemia, so the T cells may come from the graft donor.

The chain combines TRBV29-1 with TRBJ2-3; 10 bases are shared with TRBD2. J was trimmed by 0 bases and V by 7 bases; bases with no gene match: 4. CDR3 length equals 14 residues. Germline CDR1 reads SQVTM; CDR2 reads ANQGSEA. The CDR3 DNA sequence: TGCAGCGCCACTAGCGGGGAAAGCACAGATACGCAGTATTTT. It codes for CSATSGESTDTQYF.

This clonotype was detected a few times. The chain links TRBV15 to TRBJ2-3; 8 bases are a match to TRBD1. Germline V lookup: CDR1 LNHNV, CDR2 YYDKDF (reference sequence). The trim removed 1 base at V and 0 bases at J, leaving 3 bases unmatched. The CDR3 spans 16 residues. CDR3 DNA sequence: TGTGCCACCAGCAGAGGAACAGGGGGTAGCACAGATACGCAGTATTTT. It codes for CATSRGTGGSTDTQYF.

This clonotype was recorded at least ten times. The chain is built from TRBV2 and TRBJ1-2; a possible D gene is TRBD1 (6 bases). Germline assignment: CDR1 SNHLY and CDR2 FYNNEI. CDR3 size: 14 residues. V shed 5 bases and J shed 0 bases, with 10 bases lying between them. CDR3 sequence reads: CASSRQVANYGYTF. The DNA of the CDR3 is TGTGCCAGCAGTAGACAGGTCGCTAACTATGGCTACACCTTC.

This clonotype was observed a handful of times. The V call is TRBV5-1, the J call TRBJ2-1; possibly TRBD2 for D (6 bases). The CDR3 runs 15 residues. CDR1 is SGHRS, CDR2 YFSETQ, per germline. The V end lost 4 bases, the J end lost 5 bases, and 16 bases lay between the germline ends. The CDR3 region is CASSLSASDHNEQFF. The CDR3 DNA follows: TGCGCCAGCAGCCTAAGTGCTAGCGACCACAATGAGCAGTTCTTC.

This clonotype was counted ten times or more. V usage is TRBV6-5 and J usage is TRBJ2-7; unclear D gene. Germline V gives CDR1 MNHEY, CDR2 SVGAGI. Trimming removed 6 bases from V and 6 bases from J, with 18 bases in between. CDR3 size: 14 residues. The CDR3 DNA is TGTGCCAGCAGCCCCGTCGTTTGGGGTACCGAGCAGTACTTC. Amino acid sequence: CASSPVVWGTEQYF.

This clonotype was observed many times. At one end the junction does not follow the germline gene, possibly because of a read error. The chain links TRBV3-1 to TRBJ2-3, with D hard to call. Germline lookup yields CDR1 LGHDT and CDR2 YNNKEL (reference sequence). CDR3 length: 14 amino acids. CDR3 sequence: CASSQDPDSDPQYF. The CDR3 DNA reads as TGTGCCAGCAGCCAAGACCCCGACTCAGATCCGCAGTATTTT.